Listed here are 18 T cell receptor beta chains from one sample, sequenced in a study of T-cell reconstitution after alpha-beta-depleted transplantation in children. Unique molecular identifiers were incorporated into the prepared TCRbeta library. TCRdb analysed the PCR reads with MiXCR anew, one entry per CDR3 protein. The sample has 200,000 to 300,000 distinct CDR3 sequences, 20% to 30% seen once; the top ten hold more than 4.5%. The specimen was PBMCs, mostly from graft donor cells, collected 360 days after TCRalphabeta/CD19-depleted stem cell transplant. Receptors originate from a female patient aged 2 to 10 who had a stem cell transplant for congenital amegakaryocytic thrombocytopenia, so the T cells may come from the graft donor.

This clonotype occurred a few times. This chain links TRBV7-8 with TRBJ2-3; 9 bases fit TRBD2. The CDR3 contains 16 residues. From germline, CDR1 is SGHVS and CDR2 FQNEAQ. Trimming cost V 5 bases and J 3 bases; bases outside gene matches: 9. CDR3 sequence reads: CASSTSREGGTDTQYF. The CDR3 DNA sequence: TGTGCCAGCAGCACCTCGCGGGAGGGTGGAACAGATACGCAGTATTTT. The variable domain in full, completed from reference TRBV7-8 and TRBJ2-3, reads GAGVSQSPRYKVAKRGQDVALRCDPISGHVSLFWYQQALGQGPEFLTYFQNEAQLDKSGLPSDRFFAERPEGSVSTLKIQRTQQEDSAVYLCASSTSREGGTDTQYFGPGTRLTVL.

Of note for this clonotype: The conserved phenylalanine or tryptophan is not found at the CDR3 terminus, so this likely reflects a read error. As DNA, the CDR3 is TGTGCCAGCAGTTTTATAGGGAGCGGTAATGAGCAGTTCTTG. This codes for CASSFIGSGNEQFL. The J gene is TRBJ2-1, the V gene TRBV28, with D possibly TRBD2 on 5 matching bases. The CDR3 runs 14 residues. The germline V and J ends were trimmed by 3 bases and 7 bases, with 13 bases remaining between them. The germline V gene has CDR1 MDHEN and CDR2 SYDVKM.

The rearrangement uses TRBV5-1 and TRBJ2-1, with a weak D call TRBD2 (6 bases). The germline V and J ends were trimmed by 0 bases and 5 bases, with 9 bases remaining between them. The germline V gene has CDR1 SGHRS and CDR2 YFSETQ. The length of the CDR3 is 14 residues. CDR3 DNA sequence: TGCGCCAGCAGCTTGGAGGGAGGCCACAATGAGCAGTTCTTC. Translation: CASSLEGGHNEQFF.

The chain is built from TRBV4-2 and TRBJ2-7, with D tentatively TRBD1 (6 bases). There are 14 residues in the CDR3. CDR1 is LGHNA, CDR2 YNFKEQ, per germline. Trimming cost V 0 bases and J 3 bases, with 9 bases left between them. CDR3 in amino acids: CASSQDWTVYEQYF. CDR3 coding DNA: TGTGCCAGCAGCCAAGACTGGACAGTCTACGAGCAGTACTTC.

This clonotype occurred a few times. V gene TRBV6-5 combines with J gene TRBJ2-3; 8 bases are shared with TRBD2. Per germline, CDR1 MNHEY and CDR2 SVGAGI. The V gene end was trimmed by 4 bases and the J gene end by 2 bases; junction bases not matched to a gene: 8. The length of the CDR3 is 16 residues. CDR3 sequence reads: CASSSEREQPTDTQYF. CDR3 bases: TGTGCCAGCAGTTCCGAGCGGGAGCAGCCCACAGATACGCAGTATTTT.

This chain connects TRBV4-2 to TRBJ2-1; 10 bases fit TRBD2. Germline lookup yields CDR1 LGHNA and CDR2 YNFKEQ. With 3 bases clipped from V and 9 bases from J, the junction kept 5 bases outside the gene matches. The CDR3 has 14 amino acids. Here the CDR3 reads CASSQSLAGVEQFF. The CDR3 region has the DNA TGTGCCAGCAGCCAGTCTCTAGCGGGGGTTGAGCAGTTCTTC.

The chain combines TRBV4-2 with TRBJ2-3; a weak D match, TRBD2 (6 bases). CDR3 length: 15 amino acids. The ends were cut back, 2 bases at V and 6 bases at J, with 15 bases in the middle. Germline CDR1 is LGHNA and CDR2 is YNFKEQ. CDR3 protein: CASSQPGLPPDTQYF. CDR3 nucleotides: TGTGCCAGCAGCCAACCGGGACTCCCCCCCGATACGCAGTATTTT.

This clonotype was recorded at least ten times. This chain joins TRBV3-1 and TRBJ2-3; unclear D gene. Germline V gene sequence: CDR1 LGHDT, CDR2 YNNKEL (reference sequence). The CDR3 covers 13 residues. V lost 0 bases and J lost 5, with 6 bases in between. The CDR3 DNA follows: TGTGCCAGCAGCCAAGAACGGAGAGATACGCAGTATTTT. This codes for CASSQERRDTQYF.

The chain links TRBV5-4 to TRBJ2-7; D perhaps matches TRBD2 (6 bases). CDR3 length: 15 amino acids. V dropped 3 bases and J dropped 3 bases, with 16 bases sitting between them. Germline V gene lookup returns CDR1 SGHNT and CDR2 YYREEE (reference sequence). CDR3 sequence (DNA): TGTGCCAGCAGCTACGGGACTGCACTGGTCTACGAGCAGTACTTC. This codes for CASSYGTALVYEQYF.

The V gene is TRBV20-1, the J gene TRBJ2-3; possibly TRBD2 for D (5 bases). The V end lost 3 bases, the J end lost 6 bases, and 13 bases lay between the germline ends. The CDR3 length is 13 residues. The V gene's germline CDR1 is DFQATT and CDR2 SNEGSKA (reference sequence). In nucleotides, the CDR3 is TGCAGTGCTAGTCTGCTAGCTGCCGATACGCAGTATTTT. As protein: CSASLLAADTQYF.

A note on this clonotype: Without the conserved terminal phenylalanine or tryptophan, this CDR3 likely stems from a read error. The V call is TRBV10-3, the J call TRBJ1-2; D might be TRBD1 (5 bases). Germline assignment: CDR1 ENHRY and CDR2 SYGVKD. CDR3 length equals 14 residues. V shed 6 bases and J shed 2 bases, with 13 bases lying between them. CDR3 in amino acids: CAIRGRGSNYGYTS. The CDR3 DNA follows: TGTGCCATCAGGGGGCGGGGTTCAAACTATGGCTACACCTCC.

The sample holds a few counts of this clonotype. The chain combines TRBV12-3 or TRBV12-4 with TRBJ2-7; possibly TRBD2 for D (5 bases). The CDR3 runs 13 residues. Trimming pared 5 bases from V and 3 bases from J, leaving 11 bases between. The CDR3 here is CASSIRRDYEQYF. DNA for the CDR3: TGTGCCAGCAGTATACGACGGGACTACGAGCAGTACTTC.

This clonotype has just a few counts. The DNA of the CDR3 is TGTGCCAGCAGCCAAGTGGAGGACGGCACTGAAGCTTTCTTT. It codes for CASSQVEDGTEAFF. The chain uses TRBV3-1 and TRBJ1-1, with D hard to call. This CDR3 is built from 14 residues. Germline V CDR1 and CDR2: LGHDT, YNNKEL (reference sequence). V lost 1 base, J lost 4 bases, and 10 bases lay in between.

V usage is TRBV29-1 and J usage is TRBJ2-7, with TRBD2 identical over 7 bases. CDR1 and CDR2 (germline): SQVTM, ANQGSEA. CDR3 length: 12 residues. The V and J ends lost 3 bases and 4 bases, in that order; junction bases with no gene match: 3. CDR3 nucleotide sequence: TGCAGCGTTGATGCCGGGAGGTACGAGCAGTACTTC. Protein: CSVDAGRYEQYF.

This chain uses TRBV7-8 with TRBJ2-7; D ambiguous. V was shortened by 6 bases and J by 4 bases, with 19 bases between the two germline ends. CDR3 size: 15 residues. Germline V gene lookup returns CDR1 SGHVS and CDR2 FQNEAQ. CDR3 loop: CASSSARIQFYEQYF. The CDR3 nucleotides are TGTGCCAGCAGTTCCGCCCGGATCCAATTTTACGAGCAGTACTTC.

V and J are TRBV11-2 and TRBJ1-1; D is unclear. The CDR3 runs to 14 residues. Germline V gene data show CDR1 as SGHAT and CDR2 as FQNNGV. The V and J ends lost 7 bases and 6 bases respectively, with 18 bases between them. The CDR3 nucleotides are TGTGCCAGCACCCTTAGTGGTGGAGACTCTGAAGCTTTCTTT. Protein product: CASTLSGGDSEAFF.

The chain has TRBV29-1 and TRBJ1-1; TRBD1 is a possible D gene (5 bases). The CDR3 length is 10 residues. The germline gives CDR1 SQVTM, CDR2 ANQGSEA. V was shortened by 3 bases and J by 12 bases, with 11 bases between the two germline ends. CDR3 in amino acids: CSVESGRTFF. The CDR3, as DNA: TGCAGCGTTGAGTCAGGGCGTACTTTCTTT.

The V and J genes are TRBV29-1 and TRBJ2-1; no reliable D call. CDR3 length: 11 residues. V lost 2 bases to trimming and J lost 7 bases, with 6 bases between them. Germline V gives CDR1 SQVTM, CDR2 ANQGSEA. The CDR3 coding sequence is TGCAGCGTTGAAAAGGGTAATGAGCAGTTCTTC. Its translation is CSVEKGNEQFF.